Presented here are 9 T cell receptor beta chains from one specimen sequenced in a study of blood T cell repertoires in COVID-19. Profiled with immunoSEQ multiplex PCR; TCRdb holds only in-frame clones, not every one. The sample holds about 200,000 clones; about 85% are singletons and the top ten take 4.5% to 5%. The sequencing sample was made of peripheral blood. The receptors come from a woman older than 75 with acute or convalescent COVID-19.

The chain employs TRBV5-1 and TRBJ2-7; 9 bases are a match to TRBD1. CDR3 length equals 14 residues. Germline assignment: CDR1 SGHRS and CDR2 YFSETQ. V lost 4 bases, J lost 2 bases, and 4 bases stayed unmatched. The CDR3 reads CASSPGTGTYEQYF. CDR3 nucleotides: TGCGCCAGCAGCCCCGGGACAGGGACCTACGAGCAGTACTTC.

This chain joins TRBV3-1 (or the pseudogene TRBV3-2) and TRBJ2-7; D is perhaps TRBD2 (5 bases). The V gene lost 0 bases and the J gene lost 4 bases, with 19 bases spanning the gap. Per the germline V gene, CDR1 is LGHDT and CDR2 is YNNKEL (reference sequence). This CDR3 is built from 17 residues. CDR3 loop: CASSQDLTAGGWYEQYF. The CDR3, as DNA: TGTGCCAGCAGCCAAGATCTGACGGCAGGAGGCTGGTACGAGCAGTACTTC.

V usage is TRBV2 and J usage is TRBJ1-1; possibly TRBD1 for D (6 bases). CDR1 is SNHLY, CDR2 FYNNEI, per germline. CDR3 length equals 14 residues. Deletions cut 7 bases from V and 6 bases from J, with 18 bases between. CDR3 loop: CASIQGSRGSEAFF. The CDR3 DNA reads as TGTGCCAGCATTCAGGGGTCCAGGGGATCTGAAGCTTTCTTT.

The chain recombines TRBV5-1 with TRBJ2-1; no firm D call. With 4 bases removed from V and 0 bases from J, the gap between germline ends came to 11 bases. Germline CDR1 SGHRS, CDR2 YFSETQ. This CDR3 has 15 residues. DNA for the CDR3: TGCGCCAGCAGCGTGGGCCCGAGCTCCTACAATGAGCAGTTCTTC. It translates to CASSVGPSSYNEQFF.

For the CDR3, the DNA is TGTGCCAGCTCACTCTCCTTCCCGCGATACAATGAGCAGTTCTTC. It encodes CASSLSFPRYNEQFF. The chain links TRBV18 to TRBJ2-1; D gene unclear. CDR1 and CDR2 (germline): KGHSH, LQKENI. Trimming shortened V by 4 bases and J by 4 bases, and 14 bases separated the two germline ends. The CDR3 totals 15 residues.

This clone has a handful of counts. The chain employs TRBV6-2 or TRBV6-3 and TRBJ2-1; perhaps TRBD2 as D (6 bases). Germline assignment: CDR1 MNHEY and CDR2 SVGEGT. The CDR3 loop spans 15 amino acids. Trimming shortened V by 2 bases and J by 4 bases, and 12 bases separated the two germline ends. CDR3 residues: CASSYRWEAYNEQFF. CDR3 DNA: TGTGCCAGCAGTTACAGGTGGGAGGCGTACAATGAGCAGTTCTTC.

The chain couples TRBV6-5 to TRBJ1-6, with D unclear. Trimming shortened V by 0 bases and J by 7 bases, and 10 bases separated the two germline ends. Germline V gene lookup returns CDR1 MNHEY and CDR2 SVGAGI. The CDR3 contains 15 residues. CDR3 DNA: TGTGCCAGCAGTTACTCCCAGAGGCTGAATTCACCCCTCCACTTT. Translation: CASSYSQRLNSPLHF.

The gene calls are TRBV28 and TRBJ1-1, with D possibly TRBD1 on 5 matching bases. The CDR3 has 17 residues. Germline-derived CDR1 and CDR2 are MDHEN and SYDVKM. Trimming took off 4 bases at V and 5 bases at J, with 23 bases between the two ends. In DNA, the CDR3 is TGTGCCAGCAGTTCCGGCAGATTTGGAGGGGTAGATACTGAAGCTTTCTTT. Translating it yields CASSSGRFGGVDTEAFF.

This chain connects TRBV6-2 or TRBV6-3 to TRBJ2-2; D is possibly TRBD2 (6 bases). Germline loops: CDR1 MNHEY, CDR2 SVGEGT. Trimming left V 6 bases short and J 2 bases short, with 13 bases between. This CDR3 has 15 residues. The CDR3 loop is CASRYLGGNTGELFF. CDR3 in DNA: TGTGCCAGCAGATACCTCGGGGGTAACACCGGGGAGCTGTTTTTT.